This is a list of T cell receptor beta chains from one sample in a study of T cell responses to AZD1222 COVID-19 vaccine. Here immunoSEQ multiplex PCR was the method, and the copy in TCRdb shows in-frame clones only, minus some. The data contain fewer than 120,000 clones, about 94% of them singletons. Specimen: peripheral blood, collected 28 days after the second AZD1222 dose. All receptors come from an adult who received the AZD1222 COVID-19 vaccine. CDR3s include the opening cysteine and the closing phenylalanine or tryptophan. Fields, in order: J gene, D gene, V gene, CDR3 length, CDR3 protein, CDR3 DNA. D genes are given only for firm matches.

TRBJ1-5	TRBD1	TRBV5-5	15	CASSLVQGVGQPQHF	TGTGCCAGCAGCTTGGTTCAGGGGGTGGGACAGCCCCAGCATTTT
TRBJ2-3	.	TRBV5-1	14	CASNSGRGTDTQYF	TGCGCCAGCAATTCGGGAAGAGGCACAGATACGCAGTATTTT
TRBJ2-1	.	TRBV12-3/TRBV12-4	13	CASSFYSYNEQFF	TGTGCCAGCAGTTTCTACAGCTACAATGAGCAGTTCTTC
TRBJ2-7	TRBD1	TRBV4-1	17	CASSHDPRTGLSYEQYF	TGCGCCAGCAGCCATGACCCGCGGACAGGACTCTCCTACGAGCAGTACTTC
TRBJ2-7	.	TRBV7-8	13	CASSLDRPSEQYF	TGTGCCAGCAGCTTAGATCGCCCCTCAGAGCAGTACTTC
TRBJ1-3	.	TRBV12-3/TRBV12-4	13	CGSGSRSGNTIYF	TGTGGAAGTGGGTCGCGCTCTGGAAACACCATATATTTT
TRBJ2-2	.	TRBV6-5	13	CASTQYPTGELFF	TGTGCCAGCACTCAGTACCCCACCGGGGAGCTGTTTTTT
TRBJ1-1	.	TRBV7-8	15	CASSTQDRLNTEAFF	TGTGCCAGCAGCACCCAGGACCGTTTGAACACTGAAGCTTTCTTT
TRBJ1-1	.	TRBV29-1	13	CSVEQVMNTEAFF	TGCAGCGTTGAGCAGGTGATGAACACTGAAGCTTTCTTT
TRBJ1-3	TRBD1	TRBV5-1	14	CASSSSGTGNTIYF	TGCGCCAGCAGTTCCTCCGGGACAGGGAACACCATATATTTT
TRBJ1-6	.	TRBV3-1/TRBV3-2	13	CASSQGPNSPLHF	TGTGCCAGCAGCCAAGGTCCTAATTCACCCCTCCACTTT
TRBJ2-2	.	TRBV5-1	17	CASSLARDATNTGELFF	TGCGCCAGCAGCTTGGCCCGGGACGCAACGAACACCGGGGAGCTGTTTTTT
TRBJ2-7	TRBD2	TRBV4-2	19	CASSQDLPGLAGGAYEQYF	TGTGCCAGCAGCCAAGATCTTCCGGGACTAGCGGGAGGTGCCTACGAGCAGTACTTC
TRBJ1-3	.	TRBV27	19	CASSLSVRGRQNSGNTIYF	TGTGCCAGCAGTTTATCGGTAAGGGGGAGGCAAAACTCTGGAAACACCATATATTTT
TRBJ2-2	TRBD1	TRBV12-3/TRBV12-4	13	CASSSTGFGELFF	TGTGCCAGCAGTTCGACAGGGTTCGGGGAGCTGTTTTTT
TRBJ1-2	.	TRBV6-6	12	CASSFQEGGYTF	TGTGCCAGCAGCTTTCAGGAGGGTGGCTACACCTTC
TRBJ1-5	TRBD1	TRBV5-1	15	CASSLGRGSNQPQHF	TGCGCCAGCAGCTTGGGCAGGGGGAGCAATCAGCCCCAGCATTTT
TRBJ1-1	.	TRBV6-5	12	CASRGLNTEAFF	TGTGCCAGCAGAGGTTTGAACACTGAAGCTTTCTTT